This entry concerns a single T cell receptor beta chain. Its specificity is not known. This entry comes from a study of beta chain features in type 1 diabetes. Broader study findings: When Type 1 diabetes patients were examined, their TCRB CDR3s proved moderately but significantly shorter in all four CD4+ subsets. The study found fewer insertions and more deletions at VDJ junctions in type 1 diabetes patients.

Staining for CD45RO/CCR7/CD25/CD127/CD95/CD27 allowed sorting of CD4+ naive, central memory, regulatory and stem cell-like memory cells. Expressed TCRB transcripts were sequenced because the entire RNA isolate underwent reverse transcription. Naive, central memory and regulatory T cell samples produced a mean of roughly 3.5 million reads. Generated by immunoSEQ multiplex PCR, the TCRdb table keeps only in-frame clones and is missing some. The data contain about 160,000 clones, less than 9.5% of them singletons. The clonotype originates from a woman aged 40 to 50 with type 1 diabetes. Sample: central memory CD4+ T cells from blood.

Written as DNA, the CDR3 is TGTGCCAGCAGCTTGGGGGGAGGGACCCTCGAACCCTACGAGCAGTACTTC. Amino acids: CASSLGGGTLEPYEQYF. The chain recombines TRBV5-6 with TRBJ2-7; 7 bases match TRBD2. J gave up 2 bases and V 0 bases, and 11 bases lay outside the gene matches. CDR1 is SGHDT, CDR2 YYEEEE, per germline. The CDR3 totals 17 residues.